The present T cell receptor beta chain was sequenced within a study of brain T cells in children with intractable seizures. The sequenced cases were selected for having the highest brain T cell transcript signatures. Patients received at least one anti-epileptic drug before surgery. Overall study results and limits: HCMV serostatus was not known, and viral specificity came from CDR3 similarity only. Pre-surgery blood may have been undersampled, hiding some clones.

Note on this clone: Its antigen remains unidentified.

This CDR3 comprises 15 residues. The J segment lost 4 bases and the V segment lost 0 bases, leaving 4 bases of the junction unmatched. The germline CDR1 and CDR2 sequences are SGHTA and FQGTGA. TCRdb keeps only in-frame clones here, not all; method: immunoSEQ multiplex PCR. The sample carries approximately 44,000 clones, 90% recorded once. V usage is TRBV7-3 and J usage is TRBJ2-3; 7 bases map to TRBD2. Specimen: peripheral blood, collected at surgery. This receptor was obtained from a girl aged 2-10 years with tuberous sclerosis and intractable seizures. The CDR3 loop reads CASSLTGLVADTQYF. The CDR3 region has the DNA TGTGCCAGCAGCTTAACAGGACTAGTTGCAGATACGCAGTATTTT.